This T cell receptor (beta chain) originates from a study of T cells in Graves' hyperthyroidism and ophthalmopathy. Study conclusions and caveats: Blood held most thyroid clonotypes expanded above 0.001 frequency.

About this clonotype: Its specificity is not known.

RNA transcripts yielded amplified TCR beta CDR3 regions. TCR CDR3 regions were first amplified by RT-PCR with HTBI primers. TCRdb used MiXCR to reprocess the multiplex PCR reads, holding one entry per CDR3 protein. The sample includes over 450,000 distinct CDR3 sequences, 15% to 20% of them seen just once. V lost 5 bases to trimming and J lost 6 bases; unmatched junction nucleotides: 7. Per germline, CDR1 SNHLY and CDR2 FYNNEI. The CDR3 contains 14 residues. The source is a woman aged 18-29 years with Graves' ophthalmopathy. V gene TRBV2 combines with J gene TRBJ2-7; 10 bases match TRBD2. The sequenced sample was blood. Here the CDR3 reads CASSKREGPVEQYF. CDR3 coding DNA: TGTGCCAGCAGTAAGCGGGAGGGCCCGGTCGAGCAGTACTTC.